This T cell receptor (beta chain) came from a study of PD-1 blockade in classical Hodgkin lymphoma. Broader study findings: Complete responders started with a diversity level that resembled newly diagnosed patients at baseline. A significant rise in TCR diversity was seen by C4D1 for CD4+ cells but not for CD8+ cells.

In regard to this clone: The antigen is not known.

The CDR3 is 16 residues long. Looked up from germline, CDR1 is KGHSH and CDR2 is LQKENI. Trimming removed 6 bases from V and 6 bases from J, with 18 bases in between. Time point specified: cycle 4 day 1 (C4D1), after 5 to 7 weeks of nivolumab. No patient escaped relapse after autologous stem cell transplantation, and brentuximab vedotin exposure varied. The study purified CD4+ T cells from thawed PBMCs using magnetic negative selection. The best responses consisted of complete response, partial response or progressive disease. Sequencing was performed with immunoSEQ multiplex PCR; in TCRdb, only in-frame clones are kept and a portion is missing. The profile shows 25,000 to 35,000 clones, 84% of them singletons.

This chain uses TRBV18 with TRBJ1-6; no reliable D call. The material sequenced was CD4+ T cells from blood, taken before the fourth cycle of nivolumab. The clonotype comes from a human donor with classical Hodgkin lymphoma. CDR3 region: CASSPRAQLINSPLHF. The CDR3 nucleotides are TGTGCCAGCTCCCCGAGGGCGCAGCTAATTAATTCACCCCTCCACTTT.